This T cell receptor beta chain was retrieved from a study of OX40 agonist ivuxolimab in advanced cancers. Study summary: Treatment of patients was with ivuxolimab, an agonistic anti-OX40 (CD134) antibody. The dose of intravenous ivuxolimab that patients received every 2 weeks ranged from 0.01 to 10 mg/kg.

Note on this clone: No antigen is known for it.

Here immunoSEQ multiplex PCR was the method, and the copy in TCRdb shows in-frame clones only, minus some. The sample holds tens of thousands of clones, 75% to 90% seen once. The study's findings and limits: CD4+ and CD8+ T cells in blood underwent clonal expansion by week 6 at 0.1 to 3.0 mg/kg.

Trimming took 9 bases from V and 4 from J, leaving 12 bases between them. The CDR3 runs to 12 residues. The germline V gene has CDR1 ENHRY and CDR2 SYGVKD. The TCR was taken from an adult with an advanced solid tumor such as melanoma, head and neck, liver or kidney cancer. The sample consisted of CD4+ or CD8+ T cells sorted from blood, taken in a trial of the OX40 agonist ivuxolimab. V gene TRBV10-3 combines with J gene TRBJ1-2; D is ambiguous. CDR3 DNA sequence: TGTGCCATGGGAGGTACCCTCTATGGCTACACCTTC. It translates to CAMGGTLYGYTF.